This T cell receptor beta chain was profiled in a study of blood T cell repertoires in COVID-19. Study-wide context: Italy, Spain and the United States were the sources of the convalescent and acute COVID-19 samples. Sample material is recorded as cDNA or gDNA derived from T cells, B-cell-depleted T cells, or PBMCs.

Methods used by the authors: Researchers report that nucleated cell counts were estimated from reference gene primer amplification. Only in-frame clones appear in the TCRdb table, and some are missing; sequencing was by immunoSEQ multiplex PCR. V, J and clone size are those of that table, while D and trimming were read from the DNA. In the table there are approximately 68,000 clones, approximately 86% of which are singletons. In germline, CDR1 is SGHRS, CDR2 YFSETQ. The CDR3 has 18 residues. Trimming cost V 3 bases and J 5 bases; bases outside gene matches: 15. The TCR comes from an older woman with acute or convalescent COVID-19. The rearrangement uses TRBV5-1 and TRBJ2-3; 10 positions agree with TRBD2. Source material: peripheral blood. DNA of the CDR3: TGCGCCAGCAGCTCGCTCCCCTCTAGCGGGGGCCGGGTAGATACGCAGTATTTT. This gives the protein CASSSLPSSGGRVDTQYF.